The next 21 T cell receptor beta chains were all read from a single sample in a study of cytomegalovirus exposure and HLA in healthy donors. Clones were sequenced by immunoSEQ multiplex PCR, and TCRdb holds only the in-frame ones, with some missing. The profile covers roughly 70,000 clones, with around four fifths appearing a single time and 2.5% to 3% taken by the ten largest. Specimen: PBMCs. The receptors shown here come from a man aged 30-40 years in good health and CMV-seronegative.

V gene TRBV5-5 combines with J gene TRBJ2-7, with 12 positions matching TRBD2. This CDR3 has 17 amino acids. The germline V gene encodes CDR1 SGHKS and CDR2 YYEKEE (reference sequence). Trimming cost V 0 bases and J 4 bases; bases outside gene matches: 8. CDR3 nucleotides: TGTGCCAGCAGCTTGGCCGCGGCTAGCGGGGGGGCTTACGAGCAGTACTTC. It codes for CASSLAAASGGAYEQYF.

The chain employs TRBV18 and TRBJ2-1; TRBD1 is a possible D gene (6 bases). This CDR3 comprises 13 residues. From germline, CDR1 is KGHSH and CDR2 LQKENI. The ends were cut back, 1 base at V and 7 bases at J, with 8 bases in the middle. As DNA, the CDR3 is TGTGCCAGCTCACCACTCCAGGGGAATGAGCAGTTCTTC. It translates to CASSPLQGNEQFF. The full variable domain, completed using reference TRBV18 and TRBJ2-1, is NAGVMQNPRHLVRRRGQEARLRCSPMKGHSHVYWYRQLPEEGLKFMVYLQKENIIDESGMPKERFSAEFPKEGPSILRIQQVVRGDSAAYFCASSPLQGNEQFFGPGTRLTVL.

The genes are TRBV5-8 and TRBJ1-2; D gene uncertain. V lost 5 bases, J lost 6 bases, and 14 bases lay in between. CDR3 length: 13 residues. Per the germline V gene, CDR1 is SGHTS and CDR2 is YDEGEE. The CDR3 protein is CASSWEGRHGYTF. Written as DNA, the CDR3 is TGTGCCAGCAGTTGGGAGGGAAGACATGGCTACACCTTC. Using reference TRBV5-8 and TRBJ1-2 for the parts outside the CDR3, the full variable domain is EAGVTQSPTHLIKTRGQQATLRCSPISGHTSVYWYQQALGLGLQFLLWYDEGEERNRGNFPPRFSGRQFPNYSSELNVNALELEDSALYLCASSWEGRHGYTFGSGTRLTVV.

V gene TRBV7-2 combines with J gene TRBJ2-2; TRBD1 aligns across 7 bases. This CDR3 is built from 15 residues. The germline V gene encodes CDR1 SGHTA and CDR2 FQGNSA. The trim removed 7 bases at V and 4 bases at J, leaving 9 bases unmatched. CDR3 bases: TGTGCCAGCACTCGACAGGGATCGCGCACCGGGGAGCTGTTTTTT. Translation gives CASTRQGSRTGELFF.

The rearrangement joins TRBV11-2 to TRBJ1-3; D not resolved. The CDR3 consists of 13 residues. V lost 5 bases and J 4 bases, leaving 9 bases between the germline ends. CDR1 and CDR2 (germline): SGHAT, FQNNGV. The CDR3 DNA sequence: TGTGCCAGCAGCGCAGACTTCGGAAACACCATATATTTT. Its translation is CASSADFGNTIYF.

This clone was recorded once. The chain combines TRBV9 with TRBJ2-7; 7 positions agree with TRBD1. With V trimmed by 3 bases and J by 3 bases, 6 bases remained unmatched. This CDR3 is built from 14 residues. Germline-derived CDR1 and CDR2 are SGDLS and YYNGEE. This CDR3 reads CASSARQGNYEQYF. The CDR3 nucleotides read TGTGCCAGCAGCGCCCGACAGGGTAACTACGAGCAGTACTTC.

This rearrangement joins TRBV5-1 to TRBJ1-2; D unclear. Germline-derived CDR1 and CDR2 are SGHRS and YFSETQ. Trimming cost V 4 bases and J 1 base, with 8 bases left between them. The CDR3 extends over 13 amino acids. This CDR3 reads CASSLRGNYGYTF. The CDR3 DNA follows: TGCGCCAGCAGCCTCCGGGGTAACTATGGCTACACCTTC.

This clone was counted a single time. V gene TRBV11-3 combines with J gene TRBJ2-5, with 9 bases lining up with TRBD1. V was pared by 4 bases and J by 3 bases, with 15 bases of the junction left unmatched. This CDR3 comprises 18 residues. The germline gives CDR1 SGHNT, CDR2 YENEEA. The CDR3 sequence: CASSSGDRDTTDEETQYF. In nucleotides, the CDR3 is TGTGCCAGCAGCTCAGGGGACAGGGACACGACTGATGAAGAGACCCAGTACTTC. The whole variable domain, filled in from reference TRBV11-3 and TRBJ2-5, reads EAGVVQSPRYKIIEKKQPVAFWCNPISGHNTLYWYLQNLGQGPELLIRYENEEAVDDSQLPKDRFSAERLKGVDSTLKIQPAELGDSAVYLCASSSGDRDTTDEETQYFGPGTRLLVL.

The rearrangement uses TRBV4-3 and TRBJ1-2, with D maybe TRBD1 (5 bases). The germline V and J ends were trimmed by 0 bases and 7 bases, with 12 bases remaining between them. This CDR3 region has 14 residues. The germline gives CDR1 LGHNA, CDR2 YSLEER. The CDR3, as DNA: TGCGCCAGCAGCCAAGAGGGAGGGGTGGGTGGCTACACCTTC. This encodes CASSQEGGVGGYTF.

This clone was recorded a few times. The V and J genes are TRBV27 and TRBJ1-6, with 7 bases fitting TRBD1. The V gene's germline CDR1 is MNHEY and CDR2 SMNVEV (reference sequence). The CDR3 is made up of 16 amino acids. V shed 2 bases, J shed 3 bases, and the junction held 4 bases outside the gene matches. CDR3 loop: CASSLQQGIYNSPLHF. The CDR3 DNA reads as TGTGCCAGCAGTTTACAACAGGGGATCTATAATTCACCCCTCCACTTT.

This clone was seen a handful of times. The gene calls are TRBV28 and TRBJ1-5; D is unresolved. Germline V gene sequence: CDR1 MDHEN, CDR2 SYDVKM. This CDR3 comprises 14 residues. V dropped 3 bases and J dropped 0 bases, with 6 bases sitting between them. The CDR3 nucleotides read TGTGCCAGCAGTTTTCAGTATAGCAATCAGCCCCAGCATTTT. This codes for CASSFQYSNQPQHF.

The V gene is TRBV27, the J gene TRBJ2-1; D is perhaps TRBD1 (6 bases). The CDR3 length is 17 residues. V was clipped by 5 bases and J by 4 bases, with 21 bases between them. Per germline, CDR1 MNHEY and CDR2 SMNVEV (reference sequence). In nucleotides, the CDR3 is TGTGCCAGCAGTCCCCGTCCGGGCAGGGGCCAATACAATGAGCAGTTCTTC. Translating it yields CASSPRPGRGQYNEQFF.

This chain uses TRBV18 with TRBJ2-3, with 14 positions matching TRBD2. The V segment lost 2 bases and the J segment 4 bases; nucleotides outside the gene matches: 5. Germline values: CDR1 KGHSH, CDR2 LQKENI. This CDR3 region has 17 residues. DNA for the CDR3: TGTGCCAGCTCACCAGGACTAGCGGGAGGATGGGCAGATACGCAGTATTTT. Protein product: CASSPGLAGGWADTQYF.

The chain uses TRBV12-5 and TRBJ2-3; D unclear. Between the trimmed V and J ends, which lost 0 bases and 0 bases, there was a span of 4 bases. Germline V gene lookup returns CDR1 LGHNT and CDR2 FRNRAP. The CDR3 sequence is 14 residues long. CDR3 sequence reads: CASGLVLSTDTQYF. The CDR3 region has the DNA TGTGCTAGTGGTTTGGTACTTAGCACAGATACGCAGTATTTT.

This rearrangement joins TRBV30 to TRBJ2-7; D may be TRBD2 (7 bases). V lost 5 bases, J lost 12 bases, and 29 bases lay in between. CDR3 size: 15 residues. Germline-derived CDR1 and CDR2 are GTSNPN and SVGIG (reference sequence). Here the CDR3 reads CAWSPSWRGLGGSYF. The CDR3 region has the DNA TGTGCCTGGTCCCCGAGTTGGCGGGGGTTGGGGGGCTCGTACTTC.

The chain employs TRBV5-4 and TRBJ2-1; D possibly corresponds to TRBD1 (6 bases). CDR1 is SGHNT, CDR2 YYREEE, per germline (reference sequence). The ends were cut back, 3 bases at V and 0 bases at J, with 10 bases in the middle. The CDR3 is 15 amino acids. CDR3 sequence reads: CASSWGRGSYNEQFF. DNA of the CDR3: TGTGCCAGCAGCTGGGGCAGGGGCTCCTACAATGAGCAGTTCTTC.

V is TRBV6-4 and J is TRBJ2-7; possibly TRBD1 for D (6 bases). V lost 5 bases, J lost 2 bases, and 10 bases lay in between. Germline values: CDR1 MRHNA, CDR2 SNTAGT. The CDR3 runs to 13 residues. The DNA of the CDR3 is TGTGCCAGCAGTTCGGACAGAACCTACGAGCAGTACGTC. Amino acid sequence: CASSSDRTYEQYV.

The chain uses TRBV18 and TRBJ2-3; no definite D call. Germline values: CDR1 KGHSH, CDR2 LQKENI. With 2 bases removed from V and 7 bases from J, the gap between germline ends came to 10 bases. CDR3 length: 13 amino acids. CDR3 in amino acids: CASSPSADNTQYF. CDR3 DNA: TGTGCCAGCTCACCAAGTGCAGACAATACGCAGTATTTT.

The chain links TRBV30 to TRBJ2-3; 7 nucleotides match TRBD2. Germline V gives CDR1 GTSNPN, CDR2 SVGIG (reference sequence). V was clipped by 2 bases and J by 1 base; unmatched bases: 0. The CDR3 has 13 residues. The CDR3 DNA reads TGTGCCTGGAGTCTAGCGGGCACAGATACGCAGTATTTT. Translating gives CAWSLAGTDTQYF.

This rearrangement joins TRBV9 to TRBJ2-7; 7 bases are a match to TRBD2. The junction had 14 bases not matched to a gene; V was cut back by 4 bases and J by 4 bases. This CDR3 is 16 amino acids long. Per germline, CDR1 SGDLS and CDR2 YYNGEE. The CDR3 sequence: CASSPAGRGLSYEQYF. DNA of the CDR3: TGTGCCAGCAGCCCAGCAGGGAGGGGTCTCTCATACGAGCAGTACTTC. Supplemented by reference TRBV9 and TRBJ2-7, the full variable domain reads DSGVTQTPKHLITATGQRVTLRCSPRSGDLSVYWYQQSLDQGLQFLIQYYNGEERAKGNILERFSAQQFPDLHSELNLSSLELGDSALYFCASSPAGRGLSYEQYFGPGTRLTVT.

The chain has TRBV11-2 and TRBJ2-7; 11 bases are shared with TRBD1. The CDR3 spans 15 residues. The V gene end was trimmed by 5 bases and the J gene end by 7 bases; junction bases not matched to a gene: 10. CDR1 and CDR2 from the germline V gene are SGHAT and FQNNGV. CDR3: CASSLRQGDRGEQYV. The CDR3 DNA sequence: TGTGCCAGCAGCCTCCGACAGGGGGACAGGGGGGAGCAGTACGTC.